The 4 T cell receptor beta chains given below trace back to one sample, sequenced in a study of cytomegalovirus exposure and HLA in healthy donors. PCR employed 60 Vbeta and 13 Jbeta primers. The data were produced by immunoSEQ multiplex PCR, yet TCRdb's version contains in-frame clones alone and is incomplete. Across 150,000 or so clones, the top ten clones capture 1.5% to 2% of the sample. The sequenced sample was PBMCs. These TCRs come from a man younger than 35 in good health and CMV-seronegative.

The genes are TRBV9 and TRBJ1-1; 9 nucleotides line up with TRBD1. Trimming removed 4 bases from V and 6 bases from J; junction bases left unmatched: 13. Per the germline V gene, CDR1 is SGDLS and CDR2 is YYNGEE. The CDR3 runs to 16 residues. The CDR3 bases are TGTGCCAGCAGCCCTTATCCGGGGACAGGGCGGCCTGAAGCTTTCTTT. Protein sequence: CASSPYPGTGRPEAFF.

The V and J genes are TRBV7-3 and TRBJ1-2; D is possibly TRBD1 (5 bases). Germline V gives CDR1 SGHTA, CDR2 FQGTGA. This CDR3 region has 15 residues. Trimming pared 5 bases from V and 2 bases from J, leaving 15 bases between. CDR3 bases: TGTGCCAGCAGCCACGGGGACTTGTCGAACTATGGCTACACCTTC. This translates into CASSHGDLSNYGYTF.

The CDR3 DNA reads TGTGCCAGCAGCATAAGCCAGGGGCTCACCGGGGAGCTGTTTTTT. This sequence encodes CASSISQGLTGELFF. The V and J genes are TRBV9 and TRBJ2-2; maybe TRBD1 (6 bases). V lost 4 bases and J 4 bases, leaving 14 bases between the germline ends. Germline CDR1 and CDR2: SGDLS and YYNGEE. This CDR3 contains 15 residues.

V and J are TRBV5-5 and TRBJ2-7, with 8 nucleotides matching TRBD1. The junction had 7 bases not matched to a gene; V was cut back by 4 bases and J by 4 bases. The CDR3 has 14 amino acids. Germline V gene data show CDR1 as SGHKS and CDR2 as YYEKEE (reference sequence). CDR3 amino acids: CASSPGQGLYEQYF. Written as DNA, the CDR3 is TGTGCCAGCAGCCCAGGACAGGGCTTATACGAGCAGTACTTC. The full variable domain, completed using reference TRBV5-5 and TRBJ2-7, is DAGVTQSPTHLIKTRGQQVTLRCSPISGHKSVSWYQQVLGQGPQFIFQYYEKEERGRGNFPDRFSARQFPNYSSELNVNALLLGDSALYLCASSPGQGLYEQYFGPGTRLTVT.